Listed here are 22 T cell receptor beta chains from one sample, sequenced in a study of blood T cell repertoires in COVID-19. The protocol was immunoSEQ multiplex PCR, while the TCRdb copy is restricted to in-frame clones and leaves out a portion. The table records 150,000 to 200,000 clones, around 89% of them present only once. The sequencing sample was made of PBMCs or T cells enriched from blood (not recorded which). All receptors derive from a woman aged 50 to 60 who had recovered from COVID-19.

This chain connects TRBV27 to TRBJ2-2; D is undetermined. The ends were cut back, 8 bases at V and 6 bases at J, with 7 bases in the middle. The CDR3 spans 11 residues. Per germline, CDR1 MNHEY and CDR2 SMNVEV (reference sequence). In DNA form, the CDR3 reads TGTGCCAGCCGTGTCGCCGGGGAGCTGTTTTTT. This translates into CASRVAGELFF.

V usage is TRBV6-5 and J usage is TRBJ1-5; D gene uncertain. The V gene's germline CDR1 is MNHEY and CDR2 SVGAGI. V gave up 10 bases and J gave up 3 bases, with 13 bases separating them. This CDR3 has 13 residues. CDR3 region: CATEAVTNQPQHF. Here the CDR3 DNA reads TGTGCCACCGAGGCCGTGACCAATCAGCCCCAGCATTTT.

The genes are TRBV18 and TRBJ1-1; no definite D call. The V end was cut by 1 base, the J end by 0 bases, with 9 bases between. Per the germline V gene, CDR1 is KGHSH and CDR2 is LQKENI. CDR3 length: 15 amino acids. CDR3 bases: TGTGCCAGCTCACCACGTAAGAGCCTGAACACTGAAGCTTTCTTT. Amino acid sequence: CASSPRKSLNTEAFF.

This clone was seen once. V usage is TRBV7-8 and J usage is TRBJ2-7; D is perhaps TRBD2 (6 bases). Deletions cut 1 base from V and 2 bases from J, with 12 bases between. This CDR3 comprises 15 residues. Germline V gives CDR1 SGHVS, CDR2 FQNEAQ. As DNA, the CDR3 is TGTGCCAGCAGCTTAGGGCCAGGGAGGACCTACGAGCAGTACTTC. This sequence encodes CASSLGPGRTYEQYF.

The J gene is TRBJ2-1, the V gene TRBV28; D is ambiguous. Germline V gives CDR1 MDHEN, CDR2 SYDVKM. There are 16 residues in the CDR3. V was shortened by 5 bases and J by 0 bases, with 14 bases between the two germline ends. CDR3 nucleotides: TGTGCCAGCAGTGCCCCCGGCGGAAGCTCCTACAATGAGCAGTTCTTC. This codes for CASSAPGGSSYNEQFF.

The chain links TRBV28 to TRBJ1-4; the D gene is possibly TRBD1 (6 bases). The CDR3 is made up of 13 amino acids. The germline V and J ends were trimmed by 10 bases and 4 bases, with 13 bases remaining between them. Germline CDR1 reads MDHEN; CDR2 reads SYDVKM. This chain's CDR3 is CATCRQVNEKLFF. CDR3 DNA sequence: TGTGCCACCTGTAGACAGGTTAATGAAAAACTGTTTTTT.

This rearrangement joins TRBV5-4 to TRBJ2-3; 9 bases align to TRBD2. This CDR3 comprises 16 residues. The germline V gene encodes CDR1 SGHNT and CDR2 YYREEE (reference sequence). Trimming removed 2 bases from V and 5 bases from J; junction bases left unmatched: 9. The CDR3 region has the DNA TGTGCCAGCAGCTTAGGCGGTAGCGGGGGTATAGATACGCAGTATTTT. Translated: CASSLGGSGGIDTQYF.

The rearrangement links TRBV5-6 to TRBJ2-2; the D is unclear. The germline gives CDR1 SGHDT, CDR2 YYEEEE. Deletions cut 1 base from V and 11 bases from J, with 12 bases between. The CDR3 sequence is 13 residues long. As DNA, the CDR3 is TGTGCCAGCAGCTTGTACCGCAGTGTTGAGCTGTTTTTT. This translates into CASSLYRSVELFF.

The chain employs TRBV7-9 and TRBJ1-2; D is perhaps TRBD1 (6 bases). The CDR3 contains 13 residues. Germline V gives CDR1 SEHNR, CDR2 FQNEAQ (reference sequence). Trimming pared 5 bases from V and 6 bases from J, leaving 13 bases between. The chain's CDR3 is CASSSRGGDGYTF. CDR3 in DNA: TGTGCCAGCAGCAGCAGGGGAGGGGATGGCTACACCTTC.

V usage is TRBV7-2 and J usage is TRBJ2-1, with TRBD2 matching 8 bases. Unmatched junction bases numbered 11, after V lost 4 bases and J lost 6 bases. The CDR3 extends over 16 amino acids. Germline V CDR1 and CDR2: SGHTA, FQGNSA. The CDR3 loop is CASSYVPGLVRNEQFF. CDR3 nucleotides: TGTGCCAGCAGCTACGTCCCGGGACTAGTTCGCAATGAGCAGTTCTTC.

Regarding this clone: At one end the junction does not follow the germline gene, possibly because of a read error. The chain recombines TRBV20-1 with TRBJ2-1; 8 bases align to TRBD1. CDR1 DFQATT and CDR2 SNEGSKA come from the germline V gene (reference sequence). This CDR3 has 11 amino acids. The chain's CDR3 is CSASSDRESVF. CDR3 coding DNA: TGCAGTGCTAGTTCGGACAGGGAAAGTGTCTTC.

This clone was seen just once. The J gene is TRBJ1-6, the V gene TRBV11-2; the match to TRBD1 covers 9 bases. The germline CDR1 and CDR2 sequences are SGHAT and FQNNGV. The CDR3 covers 16 residues. J gave up 4 bases and V 3 bases, and 4 bases lay outside the gene matches. CDR3 sequence reads: CASSFRDRAYNSPLHF. Here the CDR3 DNA reads TGTGCCAGCAGCTTCCGGGACAGGGCTTATAATTCACCCCTCCACTTT.

CDR3 amino acids: CASSTDRGTLIAFF. In DNA, the CDR3 is TGTGCCAGCAGTACCGACAGGGGGACCTTGATTGCTTTCTTT. The chain employs TRBV6-5 and TRBJ1-1; 9 bases map to TRBD1. Germline loops: CDR1 MNHEY, CDR2 SVGAGI. The V segment lost 5 bases and the J segment 11 bases; nucleotides outside the gene matches: 12. The CDR3 is made up of 14 amino acids.

The rearrangement uses TRBV12-2 and TRBJ2-7; the table's D gene call, TRBD1, was not cross checked with the DNA. TRBV12-2 is labeled a pseudogene. This CDR3 region has 14 residues. The CDR3, as DNA: TGTGCAAGTCGCTTACCGGACAACTCCTACGAGCAGTACTTC. Its translation: CASRLPDNSYEQYF.

This clone has a handful of counts. Its ends do not fully match the called genes, so a read error is possible. The chain recombines TRBV6-1 with TRBJ1-2; D call uncertain. This CDR3 has 12 residues. From germline, CDR1 is MNHNS and CDR2 SASEGT. Written as DNA, the CDR3 is TGTGCCAGCAGGGAAGACATCTATGGCTACACCTTC. As protein: CASREDIYGYTF.

The chain employs TRBV28 and TRBJ2-7; tentative D call: TRBD1 (5 bases). CDR3 length: 12 residues. V was cut by 9 bases and J by 4 bases, with 13 bases left in between. Germline lookup yields CDR1 MDHEN and CDR2 SYDVKM. CDR3 bases: TGTGCCAGTAGCCGACAGCAATACGAGCAGTACTTC. Translation gives CASSRQQYEQYF.

This chain uses TRBV27 with TRBJ1-1; no clear D gene. Germline V gene lookup returns CDR1 MNHEY and CDR2 SMNVEV (reference sequence). This CDR3 is 15 amino acids long. Trimming shortened V by 4 bases and J by 1 base, and 13 bases separated the two germline ends. The CDR3 sequence is CASSYSSSRNTEAFF. The CDR3 DNA reads TGTGCCAGCAGTTATTCCTCTAGTCGGAACACTGAAGCTTTCTTT.

The V and J genes are TRBV2 and TRBJ1-2, with TRBD1 matching 10 bases. Germline lookup yields CDR1 SNHLY and CDR2 FYNNEI. This CDR3 is 15 amino acids long. V dropped 2 bases and J dropped 4; count of bases not matched to a gene: 4. CDR3 sequence reads: CASSELGTGAYGYTF. Here the CDR3 DNA reads TGTGCCAGCAGTGAACTCGGGACAGGGGCCTATGGCTACACCTTC.

This chain links TRBV5-4 with TRBJ1-1; a possible D gene is TRBD1 (6 bases). Trimming left V 2 bases short and J 9 bases short, with 17 bases between. CDR1 is SGHNT and CDR2 is YYREEE in the germline V gene (reference sequence). CDR3 size: 14 residues. CDR3 coding DNA: TGTGCCAGCAGCTTTGGACAGATGATATTGAAAGCTTTCTTT. Its translation is CASSFGQMILKAFF.

CDR3 sequence (DNA): TGTGCCAGTAGGCCTAGCGGGGGGGCGTCAGATACGCAGTATTTT. As protein: CASRPSGGASDTQYF. The V and J genes are TRBV19 and TRBJ2-3, with 12 bases that match TRBD2. The V and J ends lost 6 bases and 4 bases, in that order; junction bases with no gene match: 5. Germline V gives CDR1 LNHDA, CDR2 SQIVND (reference sequence). The CDR3 length is 15 residues.

This chain uses TRBV9 with TRBJ2-5; TRBD2 agrees at 8 bases. The CDR3 totals 16 residues. V was clipped by 3 bases and J by 5 bases; unmatched bases: 12. Germline V CDR1 and CDR2: SGDLS, YYNGEE. CDR3 in amino acids: CASSAAGGLRRETQYF. The CDR3, as DNA: TGTGCCAGCAGCGCCGCGGGGGGCCTCCGGAGGGAGACCCAGTACTTC.

The genes are TRBV7-2 and TRBJ2-5, with 9 bases matching TRBD1. Trimming took 5 bases from V and 2 from J; bases not matched to a gene: 6. CDR1 and CDR2 from the germline V gene are SGHTA and FQGNSA. The CDR3 has 15 amino acids. The CDR3, as DNA: TGTGCCAGCAGCGATGACAGGGGGAGGCAAGAGACCCAGTACTTC. Amino acids: CASSDDRGRQETQYF. The whole variable domain, filled in from reference TRBV7-2 and TRBJ2-5, reads GAGVSQSPSNKVTEKGKDVELRCDPISGHTALYWYRQSLGQGLEFLIYFQGNSAPDKSGLPSDRFSAERTGGSVSTLTIQRTQQEDSAVYLCASSDDRGRQETQYFGPGTRLLVL.